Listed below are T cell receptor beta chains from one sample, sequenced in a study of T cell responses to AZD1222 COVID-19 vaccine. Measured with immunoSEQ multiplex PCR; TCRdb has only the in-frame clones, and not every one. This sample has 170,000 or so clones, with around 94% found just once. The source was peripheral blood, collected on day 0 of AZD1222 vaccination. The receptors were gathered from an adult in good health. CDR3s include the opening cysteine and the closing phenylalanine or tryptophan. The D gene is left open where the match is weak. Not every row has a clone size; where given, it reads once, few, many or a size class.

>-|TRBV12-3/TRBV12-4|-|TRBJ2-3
TGTGCCAGCAGTTTAGGGCCGGGGGATACGCAGTATTTT
CASSLGPGDTQYF
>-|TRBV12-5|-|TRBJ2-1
TGTGCTAGTGGTTTGGTACTAGGTCACAATGAGCAGTTCTTC
CASGLVLGHNEQFF
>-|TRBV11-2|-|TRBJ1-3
TGTGCCAGCAGCTTAGGCATCTCTGGAAACACCATATATTTT
CASSLGISGNTIYF
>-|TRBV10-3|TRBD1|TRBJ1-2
TGTGCCATCAGTGACGCACAGGGGCGCTATGGCTACACCTTC
CAISDAQGRYGYTF
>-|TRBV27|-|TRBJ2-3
TGTGCCAGCAGTTTCCGGCAGACCACAGATACGCAGTATTTT
CASSFRQTTDTQYF
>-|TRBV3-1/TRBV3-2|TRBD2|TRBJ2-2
TGTGCCAGCAGCCAAGCGGGGGGGATGAACACCGGGGAGCTGTTTTTT
CASSQAGGMNTGELFF
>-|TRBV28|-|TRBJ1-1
TGTGCCAGCAGCCTTCAGCCTCGTATTGGGGAAGCTTTCTTT
CASSLQPRIGEAFF
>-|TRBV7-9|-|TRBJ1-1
TGTGCCAGCAGTTATAGGGGCAGTGCAGAGAACACTGAAGCTTTCTTT
CASSYRGSAENTEAFF
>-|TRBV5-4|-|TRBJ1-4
TGTGCCAGCAGCTTGCCAGGGGCTGAAAAACTGTTTTTT
CASSLPGAEKLFF
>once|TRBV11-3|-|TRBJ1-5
TGTGCCAGCAGCGGGTATGGTAGCAATCAGCCCCAGCATTTT
CASSGYGSNQPQHF
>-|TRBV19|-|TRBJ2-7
TGTGCCAGTAGCCCACAATCCGGGAGCTCCTACGAGCAGTACTTC
CASSPQSGSSYEQYF
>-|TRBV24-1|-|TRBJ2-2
TGTGCCACCAGTGATCCCGACGGGAACACCGGGGAGCTGTTTTTT
CATSDPDGNTGELFF
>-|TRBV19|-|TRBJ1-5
TGTGCCAGTAGTATGAGGCCCCGGGACAACCACTTTTATAGCAATCAGCCCCAGCATTTT
CASSMRPRDNHFYSNQPQHF
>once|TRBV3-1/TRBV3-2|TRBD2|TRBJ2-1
TGTGCCAGCAGCCAAGGGCTAAGCGGGGGGTATAATGAGCAGTTCTTC
CASSQGLSGGYNEQFF
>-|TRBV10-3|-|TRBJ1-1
TGTGCCATCAAGATAGACGGGAACACTGAAGCTTTCTTT
CAIKIDGNTEAFF
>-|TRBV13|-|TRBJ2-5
TGTGCCAGCAGCTTGGGCGGGGAAGAGACCCAGTACTTC
CASSLGGEETQYF
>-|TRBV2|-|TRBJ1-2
TGTGCCAGCAGTCCCTCATGGGCAGCTAACTATGGCTACACCTTC
CASSPSWAANYGYTF
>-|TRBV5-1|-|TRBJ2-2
TGCGCCAGCAGCTTGGCTAACACCGGGGAGCTGTTTTTT
CASSLANTGELFF
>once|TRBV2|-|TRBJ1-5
TGTGCCAGCAGTGGAGGGGGGGAGCGGCCCCAGCATTTT
CASSGGGERPQHF
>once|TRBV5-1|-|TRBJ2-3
TGCGCCAGCAGCTTGATGGCTAGTGCAGATACGCAGTATTTT
CASSLMASADTQYF
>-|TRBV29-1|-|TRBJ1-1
TGCAGCGTGTACCCCGGGACGGACCGAAATGAAGCTTTCTTT
CSVYPGTDRNEAFF
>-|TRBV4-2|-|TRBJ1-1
TGTGCCAGCAGAAAGGAAGGAGAAGCTTTCTTT
CASRKEGEAFF
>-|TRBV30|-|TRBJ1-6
TGTGCCTGGAGGTGGTCTGATTATAATTCACCCCTCCACTTT
CAWRWSDYNSPLHF
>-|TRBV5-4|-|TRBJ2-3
TGTGCCAGCAGCTCCGGCCTAGTACGGCCGGATACGCAGTATTTT
CASSSGLVRPDTQYF
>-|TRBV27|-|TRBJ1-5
TGTGCCAGCAGTACCCAGGGGTATCAGCCCCAGCATTTT
CASSTQGYQPQHF
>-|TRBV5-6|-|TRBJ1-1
TGTGCCAGCAGCTTAGAAGGGATCTGGACTGAAGCTTTCTTT
CASSLEGIWTEAFF
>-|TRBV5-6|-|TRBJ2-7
TGTGCCAGCAGCTGGCGACCGGGCGAGCAGTACTTC
CASSWRPGEQYF
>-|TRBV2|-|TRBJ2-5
TGTGCCAGCGGTCTGGGGGCGGAAGAGACCCAGTACTTC
CASGLGAEETQYF
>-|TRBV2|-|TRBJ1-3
TGTGCCAGCAACACGGACGGGAACACCATATATTTT
CASNTDGNTIYF
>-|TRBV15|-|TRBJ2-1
TGTGCCACCAGCAACTTAACCCGGGGGGCAGGACTAGGAAACAATGAGCAGTTCTTC
CATSNLTRGAGLGNNEQFF